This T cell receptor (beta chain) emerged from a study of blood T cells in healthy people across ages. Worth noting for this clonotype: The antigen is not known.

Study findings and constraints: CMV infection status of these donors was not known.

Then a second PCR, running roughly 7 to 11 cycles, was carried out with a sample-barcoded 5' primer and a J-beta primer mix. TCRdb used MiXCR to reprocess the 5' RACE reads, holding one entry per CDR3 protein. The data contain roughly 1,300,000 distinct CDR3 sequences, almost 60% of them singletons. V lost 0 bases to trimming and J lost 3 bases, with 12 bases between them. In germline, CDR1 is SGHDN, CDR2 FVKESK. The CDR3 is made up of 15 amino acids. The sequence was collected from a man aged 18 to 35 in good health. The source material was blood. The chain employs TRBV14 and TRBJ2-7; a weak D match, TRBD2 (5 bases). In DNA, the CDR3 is TGTGCCAGCAGCCAAGAGGTCGGTAGCGTCTACGAGCAGTACTTC. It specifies CASSQEVGSVYEQYF.